The 25 T cell receptor beta chains presented below share a single source sample, sequenced in a study of blood T cell repertoires in COVID-19 (dated by TCRdb to 2018 to 2021). The library came from the immunoSEQ multiplex PCR assay. The clones in this table, taken by TCRdb from immuneACCESS, are in-frame only. Not every clone is retained; where verified, under half of the shortfall comes from an unresolved V gene, and the cause of the rest is unknown. The sample table lists under 200,000 clones, about 85% of them with a count of one. Of the sample, 4.5% to 5% falls within the top ten clones. Sequenced input: peripheral blood. All receptors come from a woman of 80 years or more with acute or convalescent COVID-19.

V is TRBV5-1 and J is TRBJ1-1; the D gene is possibly TRBD1 (6 bases). The CDR3 spans 16 residues. Trimming stripped 1 base from V and 4 bases from J, with 17 bases between. The germline V gene encodes CDR1 SGHRS and CDR2 YFSETQ. This chain's CDR3 is CASSLSPAGVGTEAFF. In DNA form, the CDR3 reads TGCGCCAGCAGCTTGTCGCCGGCAGGGGTTGGCACTGAAGCTTTCTTT.

The V and J genes are TRBV5-4 and TRBJ2-7, with 7 bases that match TRBD2. The V and J ends lost 0 bases and 9 bases, in that order; junction bases with no gene match: 12. This CDR3 spans 15 amino acids. The germline V gene has CDR1 SGHNT and CDR2 YYREEE (reference sequence). CDR3 amino acids: CASSLAVQQAGVQYF. CDR3 nucleotide sequence: TGTGCCAGCAGCTTGGCGGTTCAGCAGGCGGGGGTGCAGTACTTC.

This chain connects TRBV3-1 (or the pseudogene TRBV3-2) to TRBJ1-5, with a tentative D call TRBD1 (5 bases). CDR1 LGHDT and CDR2 YNNKEL come from the germline V gene (reference sequence). The CDR3 sequence is 12 residues long. The CDR3 nucleotides are TGTGCGGCGGGGACCTCCAATCAGCCCCAGCATTTT. This codes for CAAGTSNQPQHF.

V gene TRBV6-1 combines with J gene TRBJ1-3; 11 positions match TRBD1. The CDR3 runs to 17 residues. With V trimmed by 4 bases and J by 0 bases, 5 bases remained unmatched. Germline V gene sequence: CDR1 MNHNS, CDR2 SASEGT. Written as DNA, the CDR3 is TGTGCCAGCAGTGTATGGGGGACAGGGGGCTCTGGAAACACCATATATTTT. This translates into CASSVWGTGGSGNTIYF.

This chain connects TRBV5-1 to TRBJ2-3; 13 bases line up with TRBD2. Germline V gene sequence: CDR1 SGHRS, CDR2 YFSETQ. V dropped 3 bases and J dropped 6; count of bases not matched to a gene: 7. The CDR3 spans 16 residues. The CDR3 sequence: CASSSLTSGRGDTQYF. The CDR3 DNA reads as TGCGCCAGCAGCTCCCTTACTAGCGGGAGGGGGGATACGCAGTATTTT.

The chain carries TRBV27 and TRBJ1-2, with a possible D match to TRBD1 (5 bases). CDR3 length: 15 residues. Germline CDR1 is MNHEY and CDR2 is SMNVEV (reference sequence). Trimming took off 7 bases at V and 6 bases at J, with 21 bases between the two ends. The CDR3 spells CASTPWAGEGDGYTF. CDR3 nucleotide sequence: TGTGCCAGCACCCCCTGGGCGGGGGAAGGGGATGGCTACACCTTC.

This chain connects TRBV28 to TRBJ1-5, with a possible D match to TRBD1 (5 bases). Germline CDR1 and CDR2: MDHEN and SYDVKM. V was shortened by 5 bases and J by 4 bases, with 18 bases between the two germline ends. This CDR3 contains 16 residues. The CDR3 DNA follows: TGTGCCAGCAGTCCCTCGACAGTCAGACAGAATCAGCCCCAGCATTTT. Amino acid sequence: CASSPSTVRQNQPQHF.

The gene calls are TRBV2 and TRBJ2-7; weak D call: TRBD2 (5 bases). V was trimmed by 6 bases and J by 4 bases, leaving 13 bases between them. CDR1 is SNHLY, CDR2 FYNNEI, per germline. The CDR3 sequence is 13 residues long. The CDR3 bases are TGTGCCAGCAGGGACGGGGAAGGGTACGAGCAGTACTTC. It yields the protein CASRDGEGYEQYF.

The CDR3 protein is CASSPSRAQGETQYF. In nucleotides, the CDR3 is TGTGCCAGCAGCCCGTCGAGGGCTCAGGGGGAGACCCAGTACTTC. The chain recombines TRBV7-3 with TRBJ2-5; maybe TRBD1 (6 bases). V was pared by 5 bases and J by 5 bases, with 18 bases between. Germline V gene sequence: CDR1 SGHTA, CDR2 FQGTGA. The CDR3 is made up of 15 amino acids.

V and J are TRBV7-9 and TRBJ1-2; D is unclear. Trimming removed 6 bases from V and 0 bases from J, with 8 bases in between. Germline loops: CDR1 SEHNR, CDR2 FQNEAQ (reference sequence). There are 13 residues in the CDR3. The CDR3 DNA reads as TGTGCCAGCAGGTGGGAGACTAACTATGGCTACACCTTC. It yields the protein CASRWETNYGYTF.

V is TRBV20-1 and J is TRBJ1-2; D ambiguous. V shed 3 bases and J shed 0 bases, with 8 bases lying between them. The CDR3 length is 13 residues. Germline values: CDR1 DFQATT, CDR2 SNEGSKA (reference sequence). CDR3 sequence (DNA): TGCAGTGCTAGTCCAAGCTCTAACTATGGCTACACCTTC. Translating gives CSASPSSNYGYTF.

The chain joins TRBV3-1 (or the pseudogene TRBV3-2) to TRBJ2-6; D is unclear. The CDR3 totals 15 residues. Germline assignment: CDR1 LGHDT and CDR2 YNNKEL (reference sequence). Trimming left V 4 bases short and J 0 bases short, with 7 bases between. The CDR3 sequence is CASSRDTSGANVLTF. The CDR3 DNA is TGTGCCAGCAGCCGCGACACCTCTGGGGCCAACGTCCTGACTTTC.

This clone was detected once. V usage is TRBV11-3 and J usage is TRBJ1-3, with 7 positions matching TRBD1. CDR1 is SGHNT, CDR2 YENEEA, per germline. J lost 3 bases, V lost 6 bases, and 2 bases had no gene match. The CDR3 covers 13 residues. The CDR3 sequence: CASSNRGGNTIYF. CDR3 DNA: TGTGCCAGCAGTAACAGGGGTGGAAACACCATATATTTT.

The rearrangement links TRBV2 to TRBJ1-1; D not resolved. Germline lookup yields CDR1 SNHLY and CDR2 FYNNEI. The CDR3 runs 14 residues. The V end lost 1 base, the J end lost 9 bases, and 15 bases lay between the germline ends. The CDR3 coding sequence is TGTGCCAGCAGTGAAGACGGCAGGATGGCTAAAGCTTTCTTT. Translated: CASSEDGRMAKAFF. The whole variable domain, filled in from reference TRBV2 and TRBJ1-1, reads EPEVTQTPSHQVTQMGQEVILRCVPISNHLYFYWYRQILGQKVEFLVSFYNNEISEKSEIFDDQFSVERPDGSNFTLKIRSTKLEDSAMYFCASSEDGRMAKAFFGQGTRLTVV.

This chain links TRBV5-6 with TRBJ2-3; D may be TRBD2 (5 bases). V dropped 3 bases and J dropped 2 bases, with 7 bases sitting between them. The CDR3 contains 13 residues. Germline lookup yields CDR1 SGHDT and CDR2 YYEEEE. The CDR3 reads CASSSGFTDTQYF. Written as DNA, the CDR3 is TGTGCCAGCAGCTCGGGATTCACAGATACGCAGTATTTT.

This clone was observed once. The chain uses TRBV3-1 (or the pseudogene TRBV3-2) and TRBJ2-4, with 8 bases fitting TRBD1. The CDR3 extends over 15 amino acids. V was pared by 5 bases and J by 6 bases, with 9 bases of the junction left unmatched. The germline V gene encodes CDR1 LGHDT and CDR2 YNNKEL (reference sequence). This CDR3 reads CASSDVAGQVNIQYF. CDR3 sequence (DNA): TGTGCCAGCAGCGATGTTGCGGGACAGGTAAACATTCAGTACTTC.

The rearrangement links TRBV28 to TRBJ1-1; D ambiguous. V lost 3 bases, J lost 5 bases, and 7 bases lay in between. CDR3 length equals 12 residues. Germline CDR1 MDHEN, CDR2 SYDVKM. CDR3 in amino acids: CASSLMQTEAFF. For the CDR3, the DNA is TGTGCCAGCAGTTTGATGCAGACTGAAGCTTTCTTT. Variable domain in full (rest from reference TRBV28 and TRBJ1-1): DVKVTQSSRYLVKRTGEKVFLECVQDMDHENMFWYRQDPGLGLRLIYFSYDVKMKEKGDIPEGYSVSREKKERFSLILESASTNQTSMYLCASSLMQTEAFFGQGTRLTVV.

The chain has TRBV28 and TRBJ1-1, with unresolved D. Germline V gene data show CDR1 as MDHEN and CDR2 as SYDVKM. The CDR3 consists of 12 residues. V was clipped by 5 bases and J by 2 bases, with 6 bases between them. The CDR3 sequence is CASSEINTEAFF. The DNA of the CDR3 is TGTGCCAGCAGTGAGATTAACACTGAAGCTTTCTTT.

This chain links TRBV14 with TRBJ2-2; weak D call: TRBD1 (5 bases). The germline V and J ends were trimmed by 2 bases and 5 bases, with 9 bases remaining between them. The CDR3 length is 14 residues. Germline CDR1 reads SGHDN; CDR2 reads FVKESK. CDR3 sequence: CASSQNQGTGELFF. The DNA for the CDR3 is TGTGCCAGCAGCCAAAACCAGGGAACCGGGGAGCTGTTTTTT.

The chain is built from TRBV6-5 and TRBJ1-5; 8 bases agree with TRBD1. Germline V gene data show CDR1 as MNHEY and CDR2 as SVGAGI. J was trimmed by 6 bases and V by 6 bases; bases with no gene match: 7. The CDR3 spans 14 residues. In DNA form, the CDR3 reads TGTGCCAGCAGAGACGACAGGGGTAGTCAGCCCCAGCATTTT. Translating it yields CASRDDRGSQPQHF.

J is TRBJ2-2 and V is TRBV6-5; 10 bases fit TRBD1. Trimming removed 6 bases from V and 5 bases from J; junction bases left unmatched: 3. CDR1 MNHEY and CDR2 SVGAGI come from the germline V gene. This CDR3 comprises 14 residues. CDR3 loop: CASRTGQGTGELFF. As DNA, the CDR3 is TGTGCCAGCAGAACGGGACAGGGGACCGGGGAGCTGTTTTTT.

This chain joins TRBV4-2 and TRBJ2-1; D is ambiguous. Germline loops: CDR1 LGHNA, CDR2 YNFKEQ. The CDR3 has 17 amino acids. V was cut by 0 bases and J by 0 bases, with 12 bases left in between. CDR3 protein: CASSQEPRTSSYNEQFF. The CDR3 DNA reads TGTGCCAGCAGCCAAGAACCGCGCACTTCCTCCTACAATGAGCAGTTCTTC.

J is TRBJ2-7 and V is TRBV11-2; no firm D call. Germline CDR1 reads SGHAT; CDR2 reads FQNNGV. Deletions cut 0 bases from V and 4 bases from J, with 16 bases between. CDR3 length: 16 residues. Here the CDR3 reads CASSLDQSYARYEQYF. The CDR3 DNA follows: TGTGCCAGCAGCTTAGATCAATCGTACGCCCGGTACGAGCAGTACTTC.

CDR3 nucleotide sequence: TGCGCCAGCAGCCGCTCCGGGACAGCTTTTGGGGGCTACACCTTC. Residues: CASSRSGTAFGGYTF. This sequence joins TRBV4-1 and TRBJ1-2; 7 bases match TRBD1. The CDR3 is 15 residues long. The trim removed 4 bases at V and 8 bases at J, leaving 13 bases unmatched. The germline V gene has CDR1 MGHRA and CDR2 YSYEKL.

This chain joins TRBV7-2 and TRBJ1-1, with D possibly matching TRBD1 (6 bases). V lost 1 base, J lost 1 base, and 16 bases lay in between. The CDR3 has 17 residues. Germline V gene data show CDR1 as SGHTA and CDR2 as FQGNSA. In nucleotides, the CDR3 is TGTGCCAGCAGCTTAGGGAGCAGGGGCATAGCGAACACTGAAGCTTTCTTT. It is translated as CASSLGSRGIANTEAFF.